This TCR beta chain was documented in a study of T-cell reconstitution after alpha-beta-depleted transplantation in children. This clonotype showed up many times. Trimming left V 5 bases short and J 9 bases short, with 14 bases between. The CDR3 is made up of 13 amino acids. The germline V gene encodes CDR1 SGHDN and CDR2 FVKESK. Researchers prepared the TCRbeta library using unique molecular identifiers, the study reports. TCRdb analysed the PCR reads with MiXCR anew, one entry per CDR3 protein. The table records about 610,000 distinct CDR3 sequences, under 12% of them present only once. The J gene is TRBJ2-1, the V gene TRBV14, with a weak D call TRBD2 (6 bases). The TCR sequence derives from a human donor who donated a stem cell graft to a child with acute myeloid leukemia. Sequences were derived from PBMCs from the stem cell graft donor, sampled from the stem cell graft. The CDR3 DNA sequence: TGTGCCAGCAGCGCTAGACTAGTCCGTGAGCAGTTCTTC. It yields the protein CASSARLVREQFF.